These T cell receptor beta chains were read from a single sample in a study of T cells in Graves' hyperthyroidism and ophthalmopathy. A single record per CDR3 protein comes from TCRdb applying MiXCR to the multiplex PCR reads. The table records 600,000 to 850,000 distinct CDR3 sequences, about 17% of them present only once. Material: blood. These TCRs come from a woman aged 50 to 60 with Graves' hyperthyroidism that later progressed to Graves' ophthalmopathy. Each CDR3 is given with its conserved first and last residue. The order of the fields is CDR3 protein, CDR3 DNA, CDR3 length, V gene, J gene, D gene, clone size. A D gene is named only where the DNA matches it firmly. Clone size is not always given. Where it is, it says once, few, many or a class for expanded clones.

CASSIDRGYGYTF	TGTGCCAGCAGCATCGACAGGGGTTATGGCTACACCTTC	13	TRBV5-4	TRBJ1-2	TRBD1	few
CASTTKGSTEAFF	TGTGCCAGCACCACCAAGGGGAGCACTGAAGCTTTCTTT	13	TRBV11-2	TRBJ1-1	-	many
CASSYGHGRADGTNEKLFF	TGTGCCAGCAGTTACGGTCATGGTCGCGCAGACGGAACTAATGAAAAACTGTTTTTT	19	TRBV6-5	TRBJ1-4	-	-
CASSNLERNTEAFF	TGTGCCAGTAGTAACCTGGAAAGAAACACTGAAGCTTTCTTT	14	TRBV19	TRBJ1-1	-	many
CASRKTGTSNQPQHF	TGTGCCAGCAGGAAGACAGGGACTAGCAATCAGCCCCAGCATTTT	15	TRBV2	TRBJ1-5	TRBD1	many
CASSLATPYNEQFF	TGTGCCAGCAGTTTGGCGACACCTTACAATGAGCAGTTCTTC	14	TRBV5-5	TRBJ2-1	-	-
CASPKPGPINGNTEAFF	TGTGCCAGTCCTAAACCGGGGCCAATAAACGGGAACACTGAAGCTTTCTTT	17	TRBV19	TRBJ1-1	-	many
CASSTGTGGLGYEQYF	TGTGCCAGCAGCACCGGGACAGGGGGCTTAGGCTACGAGCAGTACTTC	16	TRBV14	TRBJ2-7	TRBD1	few
CASSPLKGACNQPQHF	TGTGCCAGCAGCCCTCTCAAGGGGGCCTGCAATCAGCCCCAGCATTTT	16	TRBV7-4	TRBJ1-5	TRBD1	-
CASSLNQDSGGTEAFF	TGCGCCAGCAGCTTGAACCAGGACAGTGGGGGGACTGAAGCTTTCTTT	16	TRBV5-1	TRBJ1-1	-	many
CASSQRAGIAGYTF	TGTGCCAGCAGCCAAAGAGCAGGGATTGCTGGCTACACCTTC	14	TRBV3-1	TRBJ1-2	-	many
CASSLRRSAQETQYF	TGTGCCAGCAGCTTAAGAAGGAGCGCTCAAGAGACCCAGTACTTC	15	TRBV7-9	TRBJ2-5	-	-
CSARYRGIYNEQFF	TGCAGTGCTAGATACCGGGGGATATACAATGAGCAGTTCTTC	14	TRBV20-1	TRBJ2-1	-	many
CASSQKTGGFNEQFF	TGTGCCAGCTCTCAAAAAACAGGGGGATTCAATGAGCAGTTCTTC	15	TRBV18	TRBJ2-1	TRBD1	-
CASSEVRGPDGYTF	TGTGCCAGCAGTGAAGTTCGGGGGCCGGACGGCTACACCTTC	14	TRBV2	TRBJ1-2	-	many
CAISDPGHHTGELFF	TGTGCCATCAGTGACCCGGGACACCACACCGGGGAGCTGTTTTTT	15	TRBV10-3	TRBJ2-2	-	few
CSAVEGPAVDTQYF	TGCAGTGCCGTGGAGGGCCCAGCGGTTGATACGCAGTATTTT	14	TRBV20-1	TRBJ2-3	-	-
CASTRPDRGDEKLFF	TGTGCCAGTACCCGCCCGGACAGGGGAGATGAAAAACTGTTTTTT	15	TRBV19	TRBJ1-4	TRBD1	-
CASRRTSGNTGELFF	TGTGCCAGCAGGCGTACTAGCGGGAACACCGGGGAGCTGTTTTTT	15	TRBV12-3/TRBV12-4	TRBJ2-2	TRBD2	many
CATSSRTSYDNEQFF	TGTGCCACCAGCAGCCGGACCTCTTATGACAATGAGCAGTTCTTC	15	TRBV15	TRBJ2-1	-	few
CASSQTIVEEETQYF	TGTGCCAGCAGCCAAACCATCGTGGAGGAAGAGACCCAGTACTTC	15	TRBV3-1	TRBJ2-5	-	many
CASSLGRAGQPQHF	TGTGCCAGCAGCTTAGGTAGGGCGGGACAGCCCCAGCATTTT	14	TRBV11-2	TRBJ1-5	-	many
CATEPDTDRGHYGYTF	TGTGCCACCGAACCGGATACAGACAGGGGACACTATGGCTACACCTTC	16	TRBV10-3	TRBJ1-2	TRBD1	few
CASRSGTSTYNEQFF	TGTGCCAGCAGATCCGGGACTAGCACCTACAATGAGCAGTTCTTC	15	TRBV12-3/TRBV12-4	TRBJ2-1	TRBD2	many
CASSLMGTTNEKLFF	TGTGCCAGCAGTTTAATGGGAACAACTAATGAAAAACTGTTTTTT	15	TRBV27	TRBJ1-4	-	-
CASSEEQTISNQPQHF	TGTGCCAGCAGTGAGGAACAGACAATTAGCAATCAGCCCCAGCATTTT	16	TRBV2	TRBJ1-5	-	many
CASSMLNRPGGKQPQHF	TGTGCCAGTAGTATGCTGAACCGGCCGGGGGGGAAACAGCCCCAGCATTTT	17	TRBV19	TRBJ1-5	-	-
CAWTPQGNSPLHF	TGTGCCTGGACTCCACAGGGAAATTCACCCCTCCACTTT	13	TRBV30	TRBJ1-6	-	many
CAWSLGLPRDTQYF	TGTGCCTGGAGTCTAGGGCTTCCAAGGGATACGCAGTATTTT	14	TRBV30	TRBJ2-3	-	many
CASRISSGGATDTQYF	TGTGCCAGCAGGATTTCTAGCGGGGGGGCCACAGATACGCAGTATTTT	16	TRBV27	TRBJ2-3	TRBD2	few
CSASGQGADTQYF	TGCAGTGCTAGTGGGCAGGGGGCAGATACGCAGTATTTT	13	TRBV20-1	TRBJ2-3	TRBD1	many
CAWSEGQGTSPLHF	TGTGCCTGGAGTGAGGGGCAGGGGACGTCGCCCCTCCACTTT	14	TRBV30	TRBJ1-6	-	-
CASSDAGAETQYF	TGTGCCAGCAGTGACGCAGGGGCGGAGACCCAGTACTTC	13	TRBV2	TRBJ2-5	-	-
CAWSVERGPATNEKLFF	TGTGCCTGGAGTGTAGAGAGGGGCCCAGCAACTAATGAAAAACTGTTTTTT	17	TRBV30	TRBJ1-4	-	-
CASSYPGQGGGGGYLFNTGELFF	TGTGCCAGCAGTTACCCTGGGCAGGGTGGTGGCGGGGGGTACCTGTTCAACACCGGGGAGCTGTTTTTT	23	TRBV6-5	TRBJ2-2	TRBD2	-
CASSMDRANSPLHF	TGTGCCAGCAGTATGGACAGGGCAAATTCACCCCTCCACTTT	14	TRBV12-3/TRBV12-4	TRBJ1-6	TRBD1	many
CASSPPGPTAEAFF	TGTGCCAGCAGTCCCCCTGGACCGACGGCTGAGGCTTTCTTT	14	TRBV12-3/TRBV12-4	TRBJ1-1	-	many
CASSSRGGAYGYTF	TGTGCCAGCAGCTCCCGGGGGGGGGCCTATGGCTACACCTTC	14	TRBV9	TRBJ1-2	-	few
CATRPGQGGYSNQPQHF	TGTGCCACCAGACCCGGACAGGGGGGTTATAGCAATCAGCCCCAGCATTTT	17	TRBV15	TRBJ1-5	TRBD1	once
CAISDADRGGYTF	TGTGCCATCAGTGACGCAGACAGGGGTGGCTACACCTTC	13	TRBV10-3	TRBJ1-2	TRBD1	many
CASSLASGGAYNEQFF	TGTGCCAGCAGTTTGGCTAGCGGGGGGGCCTACAATGAGCAGTTCTTC	16	TRBV27	TRBJ2-1	TRBD2	many
CASSQETGGPDEQYF	TGTGCCAGCAGCCAAGAAACGGGGGGTCCCGACGAGCAGTACTTC	15	TRBV3-1	TRBJ2-7	TRBD2	many
CASNGDRGPLETQYF	TGTGCCAGCAACGGGGACAGGGGGCCCCTAGAGACCCAGTACTTC	15	TRBV2	TRBJ2-5	TRBD1	-
CASSQTGPNEKLFF	TGTGCCAGCTCACAAACGGGACCTAATGAAAAACTGTTTTTT	14	TRBV18	TRBJ1-4	-	few
CASSLGGWGVYNEQFF	TGTGCCAGCAGCTTGGGAGGGTGGGGCGTATACAATGAGCAGTTCTTC	16	TRBV5-6	TRBJ2-1	-	-
CASSQRSGNPYF	TGTGCCAGCAGCCAAAGGTCGGGGAATCCGTACTTC	12	TRBV3-1	TRBJ2-5	-	few
CSAIGQGQETQYF	TGCAGTGCCATTGGACAGGGGCAAGAGACCCAGTACTTC	13	TRBV20-1	TRBJ2-5	TRBD1	-
CASSEEAGGANTEAFF	TGTGCCAGCAGTGAAGAGGCAGGGGGTGCGAACACTGAAGCTTTCTTT	16	TRBV6-1	TRBJ1-1	TRBD1	many
CASSHGQTHTGELFF	TGTGCCAGCAGCCACGGACAGACCCACACCGGGGAGCTGTTTTTT	15	TRBV11-3	TRBJ2-2	-	-
CASSQVEGPGNTIYF	TGTGCCAGCAGCCAAGTGGAGGGACCAGGAAACACCATATATTTT	15	TRBV11-2	TRBJ1-3	-	-
CASSLDWGTGELFF	TGTGCCAGCAGCTTAGATTGGGGAACCGGGGAGCTGTTTTTT	14	TRBV11-2	TRBJ2-2	-	many
CSARDGVVETQYF	TGCAGTGCTAGAGATGGGGTGGTAGAGACCCAGTACTTC	13	TRBV20-1	TRBJ2-5	-	-
CSARDGSSYNEQFF	TGCAGTGCTAGGGACGGGAGCTCCTACAATGAGCAGTTCTTC	14	TRBV20-1	TRBJ2-1	-	many